A selection of T cell receptor beta chains follows, all from one sample in a study of spatial heterogeneity in lung cancer. In TCRdb, the 5' RACE reads were re-called with MiXCR into one record per CDR3 protein. The sample lists more than 80,000 distinct CDR3 sequences, approximately 12% occurring once. The specimen comprised PBMCs, sampled at surgery. Receptors were obtained from a male donor with early-stage non-small cell lung cancer. CDR3s include the opening cysteine and the closing phenylalanine or tryptophan. D genes are given only for firm matches. Clone size is shown for a subset of rows, as once, few, many or a class of expanded clone.

d_gene,abundance,v_gene,j_gene,CDR3nt,CDR3aa
NA,few,TRBV7-2,TRBJ2-3,TGTGCCAGCAGCTTAGCAGAGTCTAGCACAGATACGCAGTATTTT,CASSLAESSTDTQYF
NA,NA,TRBV21-1,TRBJ1-6,TGTGCCAGCAGCAAAGCGTGGGGCTCATATAATTCACCCCTCCACTTT,CASSKAWGSYNSPLHF
TRBD2,NA,TRBV5-4,TRBJ2-7,TGTGCCAGCAGCTTGGATATTAGCGGGGGGCCTTGGGCCTTGGAGCAGTACTTC,CASSLDISGGPWALEQYF
NA,NA,TRBV3-1,TRBJ2-3,TGTGCCAGCAGCCATTTCGCTAGCGACTACACAGATACGCAGTATTTT,CASSHFASDYTDTQYF
TRBD2,many,TRBV7-2,TRBJ2-5,TGTGCCAGCAGCTTTAGCGGGGCCCGGGAGACCCAGTACTTC,CASSFSGARETQYF
NA,NA,TRBV5-1,TRBJ1-3,TGCGCCAGCAGCTGGGGGACGGCTACTGGAAACACCATATATTTT,CASSWGTATGNTIYF
NA,few,TRBV11-2,TRBJ2-3,TGTGCCAGCAGCTTTGGCGTTAGCACAGATACGCAGTATTTT,CASSFGVSTDTQYF
TRBD2,many,TRBV6-2/TRBV6-3,TRBJ2-7,TGTGCCAGCAGTTACCCCCCGGGAGGGGGAAACTACGAGCAGTACTTC,CASSYPPGGGNYEQYF
NA,many,TRBV28,TRBJ2-7,TGTGCCAGCAGTTTGGGGCCCTGGGAGCAGTACTTC,CASSLGPWEQYF
NA,NA,TRBV5-5,TRBJ1-1,TGTGCCAGCAGCCCAGACCCCCTTAGGGCTGAAGCTTTCTTT,CASSPDPLRAEAFF
NA,NA,TRBV7-2,TRBJ1-5,TGTGCCAGCAGCTTATCTGGGTTCCAGCCCCAGCATTTT,CASSLSGFQPQHF
NA,many,TRBV12-3/TRBV12-4,TRBJ2-1,TGTGCCTCCGGCGACAATGAGCAGTTCTTC,CASGDNEQFF
TRBD1,few,TRBV7-2,TRBJ1-4,TGTGCCAGCAGCCGCCAACAGGGGGTTAATGAAAAACTGTTTTTT,CASSRQQGVNEKLFF
NA,NA,TRBV6-5,TRBJ1-1,TGTGCCAGCAGTTACCTGCGGGCCCAGGGAGCTTTCTTT,CASSYLRAQGAFF
NA,NA,TRBV20-1,TRBJ1-6,TGCAGTGCTAGCTCGGGTCCCTCTCCTCCTAATTCACCCCTCCACTTT,CSASSGPSPPNSPLHF
NA,few,TRBV27,TRBJ2-7,TGTGCCAGCAGTATCCGGGACGGACCCTACGAGCAGTACTTC,CASSIRDGPYEQYF
NA,NA,TRBV5-1,TRBJ2-3,TGCGCCAGCAGCCCTGACAGACGCACAGATACGCAGTATTTT,CASSPDRRTDTQYF
TRBD1,once,TRBV6-6,TRBJ1-2,TGTGCCAGCAGTTGGGGACAGGGAGCGCCAGGTGACTATGGCTACACCTTC,CASSWGQGAPGDYGYTF
NA,few,TRBV11-3,TRBJ2-5,TGTGCCAGCAGCTTATCGTGGCAAGAGACCCAGTACTTC,CASSLSWQETQYF
TRBD1,NA,TRBV20-1,TRBJ1-1,TGCAGTGCTAGGGGTATACAGGGGATGAACACTGAAGCTTTCTTT,CSARGIQGMNTEAFF
NA,few,TRBV7-8,TRBJ1-1,TGTGCCAGCAGCCACAGCCGGGACACCGCCAACGCTTTCTTT,CASSHSRDTANAFF
TRBD1,few,TRBV20-1,TRBJ2-7,TGCAGTGCTCGGGACAGGGGGCGCTCCTACGAGCAGTACTTC,CSARDRGRSYEQYF
TRBD1,NA,TRBV6-6,TRBJ2-7,TGTGCCAGCACCGTCGAGACAGGGGGCGGCGAGCAGTACTTC,CASTVETGGGEQYF
TRBD2,NA,TRBV5-1,TRBJ2-3,TGCGCCAGCCGAGCGGGGCTTGGCACAGATACGCAGTATTTT,CASRAGLGTDTQYF
NA,few,TRBV4-3,TRBJ1-3,TGCGCCAGCAGCCCCCGAAGGGACTCTGGAAACACCATATATTTT,CASSPRRDSGNTIYF
NA,few,TRBV6-2/TRBV6-3,TRBJ2-7,TGTGCCAGCTCTGGGGCGGTACGCTACGAGCAGTACTTC,CASSGAVRYEQYF
NA,NA,TRBV3-1,TRBJ1-3,TGTGCCAGCAGCCAACTTGGAAACACCATATATTTT,CASSQLGNTIYF
TRBD2,few,TRBV9,TRBJ2-1,TGTGCCAGCAGCGTAGGAGCGGGAGTTAATGAGCAGTTCTTC,CASSVGAGVNEQFF
TRBD2,few,TRBV20-1,TRBJ2-1,TGCAGTGCTAGAGATGGGACTAGCGGGGAGAATGAGCAGTTCTTC,CSARDGTSGENEQFF
NA,NA,TRBV6-1,TRBJ1-5,TGTGCCAGCAGTGAAGCAATGAGCAATCAGCCCCAGCATTTT,CASSEAMSNQPQHF
NA,few,TRBV5-1,TRBJ1-2,TGCGCCAGCAGTAGCACCGGACGGACGGAAGGCTACACCTTC,CASSSTGRTEGYTF
NA,NA,TRBV20-1,TRBJ1-1,TGCAGTGCGGGGACGGGCAGGGGTCTTACTGAAGCTTTCTTT,CSAGTGRGLTEAFF
NA,NA,TRBV18,TRBJ2-6,TGTGCCAGCTCACCACTTAGACGGAGCTCTGGGGCCAACGTCCTGACTTTC,CASSPLRRSSGANVLTF
NA,few,TRBV2,TRBJ2-7,TGTGCCAGCAGTTCTTTGAACGAGCAGTACTTC,CASSSLNEQYF
NA,NA,TRBV14,TRBJ1-6,TGTGCCAGCAGCCAAAGTAATTCACCCCTCCACTTT,CASSQSNSPLHF
NA,NA,TRBV4-3,TRBJ1-2,TGCGCCAGCAGCCGGGAACGGGGAGATGGCTACACCTTC,CASSRERGDGYTF
NA,many,TRBV20-1,TRBJ1-5,TGCAGTGCTAGAGATTTTGTCCTAGGAACAGCTCAGCCCCAGCATTTT,CSARDFVLGTAQPQHF
TRBD1,NA,TRBV19,TRBJ2-2,TGTGCCAGTAGTATTACCGGGTTCGACAGGGGGCGTCTCGGGGAGCTGTTTTTT,CASSITGFDRGRLGELFF
TRBD1,few,TRBV7-3,TRBJ2-1,TGTGCCAGCAGCCGGGACAGGGAGCGGCAGTTCTTC,CASSRDRERQFF
TRBD2,NA,TRBV14,TRBJ2-1,TGTGCCAGCCGGTCAGCGGGAGCCTACAATGAGCAGTTCTTC,CASRSAGAYNEQFF
NA,NA,TRBV28,TRBJ2-5,TGTGCCAGCAGTTTCTCTCAGGGGTACCAAGAGACCCAGTACTTC,CASSFSQGYQETQYF
TRBD2,NA,TRBV28,TRBJ2-7,TGTGCCAGCGGAGAAAGCGGGGGTGTTACCTACGAGCAGTACTTC,CASGESGGVTYEQYF